Listed here are 2 T cell receptor beta chains from one sample, sequenced in a study of regulatory T cells in long-lasting Graves disease. Time point in this sample: newly diagnosed GD, antithyroid drugs for less than 3 months. Extracted RNA from PBMCs served as the source of the TCR library. Construction of TCR beta libraries relied on iRepertoire HTBI primers and on Arm-PCR targeting CDR3 regions. TCRdb itself ran the multiplex PCR reads through MiXCR, one entry per CDR3 protein. Here the sample spans roughly 500,000 distinct CDR3 sequences, around 12% being singletons. The same sample was also used in a study of T cells in Graves' hyperthyroidism and ophthalmopathy.

The material was peripheral blood mononuclear cells (PBMCs), obtained at new diagnosis, from a patient treated with antithyroid drugs. The receptor source for this set is a woman aged 25 to 45 with Graves disease.

This clonotype was observed once. A much larger clone is a single base away; this may be a read error. The chain couples TRBV28 to TRBJ2-4; D perhaps matches TRBD2 (6 bases). V was trimmed by 7 bases and J by 6 bases, leaving 13 bases between them. CDR1 and CDR2 from the germline V gene are MDHEN and SYDVKM. The CDR3 is 13 amino acids. The CDR3 DNA sequence: TGTGCCAGCACCACGGAGGGGATAAACATTCAGTACTTC. Its translation: CASTTEGINIQYF.

V and J are TRBV19 and TRBJ1-2, with 8 bases aligning to TRBD1. The length of the CDR3 is 14 residues. The trim removed 4 bases at V and 6 bases at J, leaving 7 bases unmatched. The germline V gene encodes CDR1 LNHDA and CDR2 SQIVND (reference sequence). CDR3 region: CASSTTGVLNGYTF. In nucleotides, the CDR3 is TGTGCCAGTAGTACGACAGGGGTATTGAATGGCTACACCTTC.